This TCR beta chain is from a study of identical twins. Study-level points and caveats: Within twin pairs, the out-of-frame alpha sequences they shared showed excess low generation probability. Within monozygotic twins, out-of-frame TCR alpha sharing was underestimated by the models.

Unique molecular identifiers were present on the cDNA, and a universal primer site came from template switching. TCRdb reanalysed the 5' RACE reads using MiXCR and keeps one entry per CDR3 protein. Seen here are some 710,000 distinct CDR3 sequences, roughly 6% observed once, and the top ten hold approximately 2%. Trimming at V came to 7 bases and at J to 5 bases, leaving 7 bases not matched to a gene. The germline V gene encodes CDR1 SQVTM and CDR2 ANQGSEA. The CDR3 length is 12 residues. This clonotype has a count of ten or more. Its antigen is currently unknown. The clonotype comes from a man younger than 30 in good health. The V gene is TRBV29-1, the J gene TRBJ1-1; 7 bases fit TRBD1. Sequences were obtained from naive T cells sorted from blood. The CDR3 DNA is TGCAGCGCCGGACAGGACGGGACTGAAGCTTTCTTT. Residues: CSAGQDGTEAFF.